This is a list of T cell receptor beta chains from one sample in a study of blood T cell repertoires in COVID-19. Assay used: immunoSEQ multiplex PCR; TCRdb lists only in-frame clones, some missing. The data contain approximately 290,000 clones, 75% to 90% of them singletons. The sample comprised PBMCs or T cells enriched from blood (not recorded which). These TCRs come from a woman aged 25 to 45 who had recovered from COVID-19. CDR3s include the opening cysteine and the closing phenylalanine or tryptophan. A D gene is named only where the DNA matches it firmly. Size values are once, few and many counts, or a class for expanded clones, and some rows have none.

j_call | clone_size | d_call | v_call | cdr3_nt | cdr3_aa
TRBJ2-4 | . | . | TRBV7-9 | TGTGCCAGCAGCTTAGATGGAGGGGTTATTCAGTACTTC | CASSLDGGVIQYF
TRBJ2-2 | . | TRBD1 | TRBV27 | TGTGCCAGCAGTTTTGAGGGGACACAGGGGGCGATTAACACCGGGGAGCTGTTTTTT | CASSFEGTQGAINTGELFF
TRBJ1-6 | . | . | TRBV5-1 | TGCGCCAGCAGCTTACAGAGCGGAAATTCACCCCTCCACTTT | CASSLQSGNSPLHF
TRBJ1-2 | . | TRBD1 | TRBV2 | TGTGCCAGCAGTGAAGCCACGACAGGGAGGTATGGCTACACCTTC | CASSEATTGRYGYTF
TRBJ2-7 | . | TRBD1 | TRBV4-1 | TGCGCCAGCAGCCCGAACATTGGGACAGGGGCCTACGAGCAGTACTTC | CASSPNIGTGAYEQYF
TRBJ2-2 | few | . | TRBV29-1 | TGCAGCGTTATACTTTGGGGGGTTTACCCTGGGGAGCTGTTTTTT | CSVILWGVYPGELFF
TRBJ2-2 | . | . | TRBV15 | TGTGCCACCAGCAGAGTTACAGGGTTGAACACCGGGGAGCTGTTTTTT | CATSRVTGLNTGELFF
TRBJ1-3 | . | . | TRBV10-3 | TGTGCCATCAAAGAATCCGGGACTGGAAACACCATATATTTT | CAIKESGTGNTIYF
TRBJ2-5 | . | TRBD1 | TRBV19 | TGTGCCAGTAGTATAGATTCCCAGGACGGGGACAGCATACAAGAGACCCAGTACTTC | CASSIDSQDGDSIQETQYF
TRBJ2-5 | . | . | TRBV7-9 | TGTGCCAGCAGCTTCGAGGACTTCTCTAAAGAGACCCAGTACTTC | CASSFEDFSKETQYF
TRBJ1-1 | . | . | TRBV7-8 | TGTGCCAGCAGCCGGAGTCCCACTGAAGCTTTCTTT | CASSRSPTEAFF
TRBJ2-1 | . | TRBD1 | TRBV5-1 | TGCGCCAGCAGCCTTGGACAGGGGGGTACCTACAATGAGCAGTTCTTC | CASSLGQGGTYNEQFF
TRBJ1-3 | . | . | TRBV28 | TGTGCCAGCAGTTCGAGGGCTAACGGAAACACCATATATTTT | CASSSRANGNTIYF
TRBJ1-5 | . | . | TRBV5-1 | TGCGCCAGCAGTCGGGACGGGGGGTCCGATCAGCCCCAGCATTTT | CASSRDGGSDQPQHF
TRBJ1-1 | . | TRBD1 | TRBV18 | TGTGCCAGCTCACCCGGGACAGGGGGCTTAGGGTTTGGTGAAGCTTTCTTT | CASSPGTGGLGFGEAFF
TRBJ2-3 | . | TRBD2 | TRBV5-5 | TGTGCCAGCAGCTTGGAACCCTTGGCTAGCGGGGGGTATACAGATACGCAGTATTTT | CASSLEPLASGGYTDTQYF
TRBJ1-6 | . | TRBD1 | TRBV10-3 | TGTGCCATCAGTGACCGGACAGGGAATAATTCACCCCTCCACTTT | CAISDRTGNNSPLHF
TRBJ1-6 | few | . | TRBV11-2 | TGTGCCAGCGCTAAACGCTATAATTCACCCCTCCACTTT | CASAKRYNSPLHF
TRBJ2-7 | . | TRBD2 | TRBV7-2 | TGTGCCAGCAGCTTAGCGACTAGCGGTTTCTACGAGCAGTACTTC | CASSLATSGFYEQYF
TRBJ1-2 | once | . | TRBV18 | TGTGCCAGCTCACCCCCCAACCCCAGCAGGGACTCAAATGGCTACACCTTC | CASSPPNPSRDSNGYTF
TRBJ2-3 | . | . | TRBV15 | TGTGCCACCAGCAGAGATTTCCAGGTTATCGATACGCAGTATTTT | CATSRDFQVIDTQYF
TRBJ1-3 | . | . | TRBV30 | TGTGCCTGGAGTGTATCTTTCTCTGGAAACACCATATATTTT | CAWSVSFSGNTIYF
TRBJ1-2 | . | TRBD1 | TRBV6-5 | TGTGCCAGCAGTTACAAGCCAGGGGGCATCGGTGGCTACACCTTC | CASSYKPGGIGGYTF
TRBJ1-4 | . | . | TRBV7-9 | TGTGCCAGCAGGGATCCGGGACTGGGTAATGAAAAACTGTTTTTT | CASRDPGLGNEKLFF
TRBJ2-2 | . | TRBD2 | TRBV9 | TGTGCCAGCACCCAGGGGCTAGCGGGGAAGGTCGGGGAGCTGTTTTTT | CASTQGLAGKVGELFF
TRBJ2-7 | . | . | TRBV5-1 | TGCGCCAGCAGCTTGGGACACTACGAGCAGTACTTC | CASSLGHYEQYF
TRBJ1-2 | . | TRBD1 | TRBV14 | TGTGCCAGCTCACAGGGGGCGTCTATCTATGGCTACACCTTC | CASSQGASIYGYTF
TRBJ1-3 | . | TRBD1 | TRBV18 | TGTGCCAGCTCACCCGACCTTACAGGGGCTGGAAACACCATATATTTT | CASSPDLTGAGNTIYF
TRBJ1-2 | . | . | TRBV5-5 | TGTGCCAGCAGCTACCCCGGGACACTCAACTATGGCTACACCTTC | CASSYPGTLNYGYTF
TRBJ2-1 | . | . | TRBV11-2 | TGTGCCAGCAGCTTAGGGCTGGAGGGGGGGAATGAGCAGTTCTTC | CASSLGLEGGNEQFF
TRBJ2-1 | . | TRBD1 | TRBV5-1 | TGCGCCAGCGCCGACAGGGCTTACAATGAGCAGTTCTTC | CASADRAYNEQFF
TRBJ1-3 | . | TRBD1 | TRBV18 | TGTGCCAGCTCACAGACAGGGAAATCAAACACCATATATTTT | CASSQTGKSNTIYF
TRBJ1-1 | . | . | TRBV10-3 | TGTGCCATCAGTGAGTCTACCCCCCGAGGGAACACTGAAGCTTTCTTT | CAISESTPRGNTEAFF
TRBJ2-1 | . | . | TRBV28 | TGTGCCAGCAAGGTAGGGGTAAACAATGAGCAGTTCTTC | CASKVGVNNEQFF
TRBJ2-7 | . | . | TRBV18 | TGTGCCAGCTCACCTGACAGTTTCGAGCAGTACTTC | CASSPDSFEQYF
TRBJ1-5 | . | TRBD1 | TRBV19 | TGTGCCAGTAGGGCAGGGGGCGCGGGTCAGCCCCAGCATTTT | CASRAGGAGQPQHF
TRBJ1-6 | . | . | TRBV19 | TGTGCCAGTGGTCGACAGGCATATTCACCCCTCCACTTT | CASGRQAYSPLHF
TRBJ2-5 | . | TRBD2 | TRBV14 | TGTGCCAGCAGCCAAGGAAGATGGACTAGCGGGCTCCAAGAGACCCAGTACTTC | CASSQGRWTSGLQETQYF
TRBJ2-7 | . | TRBD1 | TRBV28 | TGTGCCAGCAGTCCACGGGACAGGGGATGGAGCGAGCAGTACTTC | CASSPRDRGWSEQYF
TRBJ2-5 | once | TRBD1 | TRBV9 | TGTGCCAGCAGCGCGGAGACAGGGGAGGAGACCCAGTACTTC | CASSAETGEETQYF
TRBJ2-5 | once | . | TRBV28 | TGTGCCAGCAGGACCCTCCGGGACACAATGCAAGAGACCCAGTACTTC | CASRTLRDTMQETQYF
TRBJ2-5 | once | TRBD1 | TRBV7-8 | TGTGCCAGCAGCTTGACAGGGGGCCAAGAGACCCAGTACTTC | CASSLTGGQETQYF
TRBJ2-6 | . | . | TRBV4-1 | TGCGCCAGCAGCCTCTCATTTCTAGGCCCCACTCGCTCTGGGGCCAACGTCCTGACTTTC | CASSLSFLGPTRSGANVLTF
TRBJ1-2 | . | TRBD1 | TRBV7-2 | TGTGCCAGCAGCACTCGGACAGGGGGCAACTATGGCTACACCTTC | CASSTRTGGNYGYTF
TRBJ2-2 | . | . | TRBV28 | TGTGCCAGCAAGAAAGAACGGGTCTACACCGGGGAGCTGTTTTTT | CASKKERVYTGELFF
TRBJ2-5 | . | TRBD1 | TRBV27 | TGTGCCAGCAGTTTAACAGGGGAGGAGACCCAGTACTTC | CASSLTGEETQYF
TRBJ1-5 | . | . | TRBV19 | TGTGCCAGTAGACCAGGCGGGGGAAATCAGCCCCAGCATTTT | CASRPGGGNQPQHF
TRBJ1-2 | . | TRBD1 | TRBV28 | TGTGCCAGCAGTTGGGGGACAGGGGGCCATGGCTACACCTTC | CASSWGTGGHGYTF
TRBJ2-7 | . | . | TRBV11-2 | TGTGCCAGCAGCTCTTCGACAGGTTCCTACGAGCAGTACTTC | CASSSSTGSYEQYF
TRBJ2-5 | . | . | TRBV1 | TGCACCAGCAGCCAAGTTGAGGGGGAACGGCAAGAGACCCAGTACTTC | CTSSQVEGERQETQYF
TRBJ1-2 | . | . | TRBV5-5 | TGTGCCAGCAGCTTCCGAGACTATGGCTACACCTTC | CASSFRDYGYTF
TRBJ2-7 | . | TRBD2 | TRBV6-2/TRBV6-3 | TGTGCCAGCAGTTACTCCGCTAGCGGCCCCTACGAGCAGTACTTC | CASSYSASGPYEQYF
TRBJ2-1 | . | TRBD2 | TRBV28 | TGTGCCAGCAGCTCCGGGACTAGCAGCTTGGGGCGGCTGTTCTTC | CASSSGTSSLGRLFF
TRBJ2-6 | . | . | TRBV25-1 | TGTGCCAGCAGTGAATCCGGGTTAACTGGGGCCAACGTCCTGACTTTC | CASSESGLTGANVLTF
TRBJ1-2 | . | . | TRBV28 | TGTGCCAGCAGTTCCAGGGGAGATGGCTACACCTTC | CASSSRGDGYTF